The 2 T cell receptor beta chains below all came from one sample that was sequenced in a study of T cell responses to AZD1222 COVID-19 vaccine. Profiled with immunoSEQ multiplex PCR; TCRdb holds only in-frame clones, not every one. This table holds 98,000 or so clones, 70% to 85% found once. The material sequenced was peripheral blood, taken 28 days after the second AZD1222 dose. The origin of the receptors is an adult who received the AZD1222 COVID-19 vaccine.

The chain employs TRBV15 and TRBJ2-7; D tentatively fits TRBD1 or TRBD2 (5 bases each). The CDR3 runs 15 residues. The germline gives CDR1 LNHNV, CDR2 YYDKDF (reference sequence). V dropped 3 bases and J dropped 2 bases, with 14 bases sitting between them. CDR3 bases: TGTGCCACCAGCAGCACCCCCGGGACGACCTACGAGCAGTACTTC. Translating gives CATSSTPGTTYEQYF.

This clone is a singleton in its sample. The chain uses TRBV4-2 and TRBJ1-1, with D unresolved. The CDR3 covers 15 residues. Germline lookup yields CDR1 LGHNA and CDR2 YNFKEQ. V dropped 1 base and J dropped 4 bases, with 13 bases sitting between them. Written as DNA, the CDR3 is TGTGCCAGCAGCCAAGTTCAGGAGGACCTCACTGAAGCTTTCTTT. Protein: CASSQVQEDLTEAFF.